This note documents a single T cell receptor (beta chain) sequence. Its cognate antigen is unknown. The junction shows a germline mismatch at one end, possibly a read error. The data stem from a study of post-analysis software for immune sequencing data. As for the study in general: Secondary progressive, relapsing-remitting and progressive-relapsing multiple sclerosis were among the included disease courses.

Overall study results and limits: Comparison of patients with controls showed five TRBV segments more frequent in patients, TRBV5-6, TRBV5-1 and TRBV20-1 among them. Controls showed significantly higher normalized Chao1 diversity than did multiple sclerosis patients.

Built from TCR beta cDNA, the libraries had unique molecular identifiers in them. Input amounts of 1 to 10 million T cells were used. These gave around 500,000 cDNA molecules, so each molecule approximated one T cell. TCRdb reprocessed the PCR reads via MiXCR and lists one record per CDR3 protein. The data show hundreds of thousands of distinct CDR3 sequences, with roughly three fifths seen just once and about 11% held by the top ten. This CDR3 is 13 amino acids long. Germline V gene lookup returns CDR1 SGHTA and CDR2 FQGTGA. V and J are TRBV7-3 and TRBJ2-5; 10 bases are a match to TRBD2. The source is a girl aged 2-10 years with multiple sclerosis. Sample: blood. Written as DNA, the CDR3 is TGTGCCAGCAGTGCAAGCGGGAGGGAGATCCAGTACTTC. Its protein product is CASSASGREIQYF. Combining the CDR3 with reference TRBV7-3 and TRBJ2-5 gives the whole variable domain GAGVSQTPSNKVTEKGKYVELRCDPISGHTALYWYRQSLGQGPEFLIYFQGTGAADDSGLPNDRFFAVRPEGSVSTLKIQRTERGDSAVYLCASSASGREIQYFGPGTRLLVL.